The present T cell receptor beta chain was sequenced within a study of response to subunit inactivated influenza vaccine. TCRdb passed the RT-PCR reads through MiXCR, listing each CDR3 protein once. This sample yields just under 550,000 distinct CDR3 sequences, of which around 21% are seen a single time; 2.5% to 3.5% belongs to the top ten. There are 16 residues in the CDR3. The germline V gene has CDR1 SGDLS and CDR2 YYNGEE. The junction had 7 bases not matched to a gene; V was cut back by 4 bases and J by 7 bases. The same sample was also studied in work on T cells expressing NK-cell markers. From that second work: Production of TCR beta cDNA relied on 5'RACE template switching with UMIs. CD3+CD56+NKG2C+, CD3+CD56+NKG2C- and CD3+CD56-NKG2C+ T cells, once sorted, supplied the TCR beta repertoires. Several experiments employed an anti-gamma-delta TCR antibody to confine sorting to alpha-beta TCR T cells. In roughly six donors, dominant NKG2C+ clonotypes were about 1.0-7.5% of CD8+ T cells. Once again these clonotypes came out on top in the CD3+CD56-NKG2C+ fraction of a few donors.

The V call is TRBV9, the J call TRBJ2-1, with 14 bases lining up with TRBD2. This receptor was obtained from a man aged 45 to 65 who received an inactivated influenza vaccine. The sequencing here drew on CD4+ T cells sorted from PBMCs, taken about 13 days after vaccination. CDR3 protein: CASSIPGLAGANEQFF. The DNA of the CDR3 is TGTGCCAGCAGCATCCCGGGACTAGCGGGGGCAAATGAGCAGTTCTTC.